One sample yielded the 8 T cell receptor beta chains listed below, sequenced in a study of human thymus T cells. Measured with immunoSEQ multiplex PCR; TCRdb has only the in-frame clones, and not every one. The profile shows some 57,000 clones, 94% of them singletons. Sequences were obtained from blood. The receptors derive from a boy in the first two years of life with a congenital heart defect but otherwise immunologically healthy.

V and J are TRBV19 and TRBJ2-3, with 7 bases aligning to TRBD1. V shed 2 bases and J 1 base; nucleotides not matched to a gene: 15. This CDR3 has 19 residues. Germline V gene sequence: CDR1 LNHDA, CDR2 SQIVND (reference sequence). In DNA, the CDR3 is TGTGCCAGTAGTATAAGTGTGTTAGCCGAAGGGACAGGCACAGATACGCAGTATTTT. Amino acid sequence: CASSISVLAEGTGTDTQYF. Full variable domain (outside the CDR3, taken from reference TRBV19 and TRBJ2-3): DGGITQSPKYLFRKEGQNVTLSCEQNLNHDAMYWYRQDPGQGLRLIYYSQIVNDFQKGDIAEGYSVSREKKESFPLTVTSAQKNPTAFYLCASSISVLAEGTGTDTQYFGPGTRLTVL.

The chain links TRBV27 to TRBJ2-7, with TRBD1 identical over 10 bases. The V segment lost 5 bases and the J segment 4 bases; nucleotides outside the gene matches: 11. This CDR3 is built from 16 residues. CDR1 and CDR2 (germline): MNHEY, SMNVEV (reference sequence). In nucleotides, the CDR3 is TGTGCCAGCAGTCAGATTTTGGGACAGGGGTTGTACGAGCAGTACTTC. It is translated as CASSQILGQGLYEQYF.

CDR3 bases: TGTGCCAGCAGAGATACCGTGACAGGGAACGAGCAGTACTTC. Residues: CASRDTVTGNEQYF. The chain is built from TRBV19 and TRBJ2-7; 7 bases fit TRBD1. This CDR3 region has 14 residues. J was trimmed by 5 bases and V by 9 bases; bases with no gene match: 13. Per germline, CDR1 LNHDA and CDR2 SQIVND (reference sequence).

The chain has TRBV27 and TRBJ1-1; no clear D. The ends were cut back, 6 bases at V and 1 base at J, with 9 bases in the middle. The germline CDR1 and CDR2 sequences are MNHEY and SMNVEV (reference sequence). The CDR3 is made up of 13 amino acids. The CDR3 nucleotides are TGTGCCAGCAGCCTGGGCTGGAACACTGAAGCTTTCTTT. It is translated as CASSLGWNTEAFF.

The rearrangement joins TRBV21-1 to TRBJ2-7; TRBD1 is the table's D call, not checked against the DNA. TRBV21-1 is a documented pseudogene. This CDR3 has 14 amino acids. This CDR3 is CASTTGSSSYEQYF. CDR3 DNA: TGTGCCAGCACGACAGGGTCAAGTTCCTACGAGCAGTACTTC.

This chain links TRBV2 with TRBJ2-1; 7 bases match TRBD1. The CDR3 sequence is 11 residues long. Unmatched junction bases numbered 1, after V lost 9 bases and J lost 5 bases. Germline V lookup: CDR1 SNHLY, CDR2 FYNNEI. The CDR3 protein is CASDRDNEQFF. The CDR3 coding sequence is TGTGCCAGTGACAGGGACAATGAGCAGTTCTTC.

This clone is a singleton in its sample. The rearrangement links TRBV6-6 to TRBJ2-7; tentative D call: TRBD2 (6 bases). CDR3 length: 15 residues. The V end was cut by 0 bases, the J end by 6 bases, with 15 bases between. Germline CDR1 and CDR2: MNHNY and SVGAGI (reference sequence). CDR3 coding DNA: TGTGCCAGCAGTTACTCGTGGGGGGAGGTTCCCGAGCAGTACTTC. Amino acids: CASSYSWGEVPEQYF.

The J gene is TRBJ2-5, the V gene TRBV4-3; 12 bases agree with TRBD2. Losses at the gene ends were 0 bases for V and 1 base for J; bases not matched to a gene: 3. The germline gives CDR1 LGHNA, CDR2 YSLEER. This CDR3 spans 17 amino acids. As DNA, the CDR3 is TGCGCCAGCAGCCAAGAACTAGCGGGGGGTTCCCAAGAGACCCAGTACTTC. Amino acid sequence: CASSQELAGGSQETQYF.